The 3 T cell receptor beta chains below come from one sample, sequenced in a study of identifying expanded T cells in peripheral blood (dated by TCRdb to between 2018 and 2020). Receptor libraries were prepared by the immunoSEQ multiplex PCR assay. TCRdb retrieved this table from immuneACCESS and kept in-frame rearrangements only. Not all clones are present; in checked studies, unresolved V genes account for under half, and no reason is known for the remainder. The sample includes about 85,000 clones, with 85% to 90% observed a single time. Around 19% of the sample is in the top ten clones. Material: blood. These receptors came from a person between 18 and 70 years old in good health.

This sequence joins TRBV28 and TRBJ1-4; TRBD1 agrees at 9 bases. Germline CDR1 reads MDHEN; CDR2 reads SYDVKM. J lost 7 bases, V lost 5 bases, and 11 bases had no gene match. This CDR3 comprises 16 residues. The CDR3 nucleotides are TGTGCCAGCAGTCCGCTCCGGACAGGGGTACGTGAAAAACTGTTTTTT. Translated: CASSPLRTGVREKLFF.

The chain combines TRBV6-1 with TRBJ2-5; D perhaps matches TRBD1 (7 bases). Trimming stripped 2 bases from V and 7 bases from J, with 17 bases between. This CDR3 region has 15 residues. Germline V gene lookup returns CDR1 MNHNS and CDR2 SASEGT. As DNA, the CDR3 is TGTGCCAGCAGTGAATATTTCGCAGGGGGAGGGACCCAGTACTTC. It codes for CASSEYFAGGGTQYF.

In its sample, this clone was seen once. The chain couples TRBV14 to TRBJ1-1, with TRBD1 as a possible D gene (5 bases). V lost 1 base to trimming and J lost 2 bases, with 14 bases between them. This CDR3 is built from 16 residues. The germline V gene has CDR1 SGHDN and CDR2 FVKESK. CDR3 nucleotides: TGTGCCAGCAGCCAAGTGGGACTCGGTGTTAACACTGAAGCTTTCTTT. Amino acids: CASSQVGLGVNTEAFF.